This TCR beta chain was sequenced during a study of T cell responses to AZD1222 COVID-19 vaccine. Only in-frame clones appear in the TCRdb table, and some are missing; sequencing was by immunoSEQ multiplex PCR. The sample lists 65,000 to 80,000 clones; more than 75% were seen once. CDR1 and CDR2 from the germline V gene are LGHNA and YNFKEQ. V gave up 1 base and J gave up 3 bases, with 13 bases separating them. CDR3 length: 15 residues. Study-wide points: Nearly half of unique spike-specific TCRs reportedly avoided B.1.351 and B.1.1.7 mutated regions. Baseline serology detected seropositivity in only 5 to 7 AZD1222 recipients. Repertoires in all cases were sampled only once the peak T cell response had passed.

For this clone: Its antigen is not identified.

This receptor was identified in an adult who received the MenACWY meningococcal vaccine as a control. The chain links TRBV4-2 to TRBJ2-7; D could derive from TRBD1 or TRBD2 (5 bases each). Material: peripheral blood, obtained 28 days after the second dose of the MenACWY control vaccine. The CDR3 loop reads CASSQAKGTDYEQYF. As DNA, the CDR3 is TGTGCCAGCAGCCAAGCTAAAGGGACGGACTACGAGCAGTACTTC.